The 30 T cell receptor beta chains in this list originate from one sample, sequenced in a study of blood T cells in healthy people across ages. A sample-barcoded 5' primer and a J-beta primer mix were used in a second PCR of about 7 to 11 cycles. Via MiXCR, TCRdb re-called the 5' RACE reads, giving one row per CDR3 protein. Altogether about 1.1 million distinct CDR3 sequences are present, around two fifths being singletons, with the ten largest covering roughly 14%. Sequenced sample: blood. The receptors shown here come from a man aged 18 to 35 in good health.

This clonotype was detected a few times. V is TRBV5-6 and J is TRBJ2-5; D remains unclear. The CDR3 is made up of 14 amino acids. V dropped 4 bases and J dropped 2 bases, with 12 bases sitting between them. The V gene's germline CDR1 is SGHDT and CDR2 YYEEEE. The CDR3 is CASSHKTAQETQYF. CDR3 nucleotide sequence: TGTGCCAGCAGCCATAAGACGGCGCAAGAGACCCAGTACTTC.

With regard to this clonotype: This may come from a read error, since a much larger clone is one base off. The chain couples TRBV12-3 or TRBV12-4 to TRBJ2-5; D is perhaps TRBD2 (6 bases). The CDR3 loop spans 14 amino acids. CDR3 residues: CASSLRSGQETQHF. DNA for the CDR3: TGTGCCAGCAGTTTACGTAGCGGACAAGAGACCCAGCACTTC.

This sequence joins TRBV14 and TRBJ1-2; TRBD1 matches 7 bases. Losses at the gene ends were 5 bases for V and 7 bases for J; bases not matched to a gene: 4. Germline V CDR1 and CDR2: SGHDN, FVKESK. This CDR3 has 12 residues. The CDR3 protein is CASSSQGSGYTF. CDR3 DNA sequence: TGTGCCAGCAGCTCACAGGGGAGTGGCTACACCTTC. Supplemented by reference TRBV14 and TRBJ1-2, the full variable domain reads EAGVTQFPSHSVIEKGQTVTLRCDPISGHDNLYWYRRVMGKEIKFLLHFVKESKQDESGMPNNRFLAERTGGTYSTLKVQPAELEDSGVYFCASSSQGSGYTFGSGTRLTVV.

In its sample, this clonotype was seen many times. The gene calls are TRBV9 and TRBJ2-3; no definite D call. V was trimmed by 4 bases and J by 2 bases, leaving 11 bases between them. The length of the CDR3 is 14 residues. Germline V gene data show CDR1 as SGDLS and CDR2 as YYNGEE. The DNA for the CDR3 is TGTGCCAGCAGCCCCCGGAGATCCACAGATACGCAGTATTTT. Translation gives CASSPRRSTDTQYF.

This sequence joins TRBV6-1 and TRBJ1-1; D perhaps matches TRBD1 (6 bases). The CDR3 extends over 14 amino acids. V lost 6 bases to trimming and J lost 0 bases, with 11 bases between them. CDR1 and CDR2 from the germline V gene are MNHNS and SASEGT. The CDR3 loop reads CASSRDNMNTEAFF. The CDR3 nucleotides are TGTGCCAGCAGCCGGGACAACATGAACACTGAAGCTTTCTTT.

The chain uses TRBV10-3 and TRBJ1-2; 9 nucleotides match TRBD1. The germline V gene encodes CDR1 ENHRY and CDR2 SYGVKD. V gave up 4 bases and J gave up 4 bases; unmatched junction bases: 13. The CDR3 length is 17 residues. As DNA, the CDR3 is TGTGCCATCAGTGGAGGGGTTACAGGGGGCCTTGGCTATGGCTACACCTTC. Its translation: CAISGGVTGGLGYGYTF.

The gene calls are TRBV20-1 and TRBJ1-2, with a possible D match to TRBD1 (5 bases). CDR1 is DFQATT, CDR2 SNEGSKA, per germline (reference sequence). The CDR3 totals 15 residues. Deletions cut 1 base from V and 3 bases from J, with 15 bases between. CDR3 amino acids: CSARGRGDPDYGYTF. The CDR3, as DNA: TGCAGTGCTAGAGGTCGAGGGGACCCTGACTATGGCTACACCTTC.

The chain carries TRBV5-1 and TRBJ2-3; tentative D call: TRBD2 (6 bases). Trimming removed 0 bases at V and 2 bases at J, with 13 bases between. This CDR3 has 16 amino acids. In germline, CDR1 is SGHRS, CDR2 YFSETQ. The CDR3 sequence: CASSLDIGGNTDTQYF. CDR3 bases: TGCGCCAGCAGCTTGGATATCGGGGGAAACACAGATACGCAGTATTTT.

CDR3 DNA: TGTGCCAGCAGTGACCGGGACAGGGCGAAGTTCTTC. It is translated as CASSDRDRAKFF. The rearrangement joins TRBV6-1 to TRBJ2-1; 9 bases line up with TRBD1. The CDR3 runs 12 residues. V gave up 3 bases and J gave up 14 bases; unmatched junction bases: 5. Germline V gives CDR1 MNHNS, CDR2 SASEGT.

A few counts support this clonotype. A much larger clone lies a single base off, so this may be a read error. This chain joins TRBV27 and TRBJ2-3; the D gene is possibly TRBD2 (6 bases). CDR1 and CDR2 (germline): MNHEY, SMNVEV (reference sequence). The CDR3 extends over 15 amino acids. Trimming stripped 3 bases from V and 1 base from J, with 11 bases between. CDR3: CASSFAGGGTDTQYF. The CDR3 nucleotides are TGTGCCAGCAGTTTCGCTGGCGGGGGCACAGATACGCAGTATTTT.

V is TRBV5-5 and J is TRBJ2-4; unclear D gene. The J call may be faulty, since TRBJ2-7 better matches the DNA end. This CDR3 is 14 amino acids long. Per germline, CDR1 SGHKS and CDR2 YYEKEE (reference sequence). The CDR3 DNA follows: TGTGCCAGCAGCTTGGTTTCCGAGAACTACGAGCAGTACTTC. Translation: CASSLVSENYEQYF.

The chain combines TRBV5-1 with TRBJ2-6, with D perhaps given as TRBD1 or TRBD2 (5 bases each). This CDR3 has 13 residues. V dropped 5 bases and J dropped 9 bases, with 12 bases sitting between them. Germline V CDR1 and CDR2: SGHRS, YFSETQ. This chain's CDR3 is CASSDRGFNVLTF. The CDR3 bases are TGCGCCAGCAGTGACCGGGGCTTCAACGTCCTGACTTTC.

The chain recombines TRBV28 with TRBJ1-1, with unresolved D. The CDR3 extends over 13 amino acids. Germline V gives CDR1 MDHEN, CDR2 SYDVKM. Trimming left V 3 bases short and J 7 bases short, with 12 bases between. CDR3 protein: CASSFRRGGEAFF. For the CDR3, the DNA is TGTGCCAGCAGTTTCCGCCGGGGAGGTGAAGCTTTCTTT.

The chain combines TRBV12-5 with TRBJ2-5; the D gene is possibly TRBD2 (5 bases). Germline V CDR1 and CDR2: LGHNT, FRNRAP. Trimming stripped 6 bases from V and 11 bases from J, with 16 bases between. The CDR3 totals 12 residues. The CDR3 nucleotides read TGTGCTAGTGGACCCGGGGTGAATGAGCAGTACTTC. Its translation is CASGPGVNEQYF.

This chain joins TRBV6-1 and TRBJ2-3; the D gene could be TRBD1 or TRBD2 (5 bases each). Per germline, CDR1 MNHNS and CDR2 SASEGT. This CDR3 spans 16 amino acids. V dropped 3 bases and J dropped 3 bases, with 16 bases sitting between them. The CDR3, as DNA: TGTGCCAGCAGTGAGACCGGGACCAGGAGGACAGATACGCAGTATTTT. Protein sequence: CASSETGTRRTDTQYF.

The chain is built from TRBV4-3 and TRBJ1-4; TRBD1 matches 9 bases. J gave up 6 bases and V 4 bases, and 9 bases lay outside the gene matches. The germline gives CDR1 LGHNA, CDR2 YSLEER. This CDR3 comprises 16 residues. The CDR3 protein is CASSPERGQGHEKLFF. The CDR3 DNA is TGCGCCAGCAGCCCCGAAAGGGGACAGGGTCATGAAAAACTGTTTTTT.

The V gene is TRBV4-2, the J gene TRBJ2-7; TRBD1 matches 9 bases. The V gene's germline CDR1 is LGHNA and CDR2 YNFKEQ. There are 16 residues in the CDR3. V lost 1 base to trimming and J lost 3 bases; unmatched junction nucleotides: 7. For the CDR3, the DNA is TGTGCCAGCAGCCAAGGAGGACAGGGGACCTTCTACGAGCAGTACTTC. It specifies CASSQGGQGTFYEQYF.

The chain couples TRBV16 to TRBJ1-1, with D unresolved. The ends were cut back, 4 bases at V and 6 bases at J, with 9 bases in the middle. Germline CDR1 reads KGHSY; CDR2 reads FQNENV. The CDR3 contains 12 residues. This CDR3 reads CASSREEAEAFF. For the CDR3, the DNA is TGTGCCAGCAGCCGTGAGGAGGCTGAAGCTTTCTTT.

This clonotype was counted many times. This chain links TRBV4-3 with TRBJ2-1, with D unresolved. Germline CDR1 reads LGHNA; CDR2 reads YSLEER. Trimming left V 1 base short and J 7 bases short, with 14 bases between. The CDR3 sequence is 15 residues long. CDR3 loop: CASSQVVFSSNEQFF. In DNA form, the CDR3 reads TGCGCCAGCAGCCAAGTGGTGTTTTCCAGTAATGAGCAGTTCTTC.

This chain connects TRBV19 to TRBJ2-3, with TRBD2 matching over 8 bases. V lost 4 bases to trimming and J lost 2 bases; unmatched junction nucleotides: 5. CDR3 size: 15 residues. From germline, CDR1 is LNHDA and CDR2 SQIVND (reference sequence). Here the CDR3 DNA reads TGTGCCAGTAGTACGGAGCGGGGGTTCACAGATACGCAGTATTTT. This gives the protein CASSTERGFTDTQYF.

This clonotype was seen more than once but under ten times. This chain links TRBV10-3 with TRBJ1-1; 9 bases map to TRBD1. Germline V gives CDR1 ENHRY, CDR2 SYGVKD. This CDR3 has 13 amino acids. V lost 3 bases, J lost 6 bases, and 2 bases stayed unmatched. CDR3 in DNA: TGTGCCATCAGTGACCGACAGGGGGCTGAAGCTTTCTTT. This codes for CAISDRQGAEAFF.

This clonotype was seen a few times. V gene TRBV12-3 or TRBV12-4 combines with J gene TRBJ1-2; D is perhaps TRBD1 (5 bases). Trimming removed 2 bases at V and 2 bases at J, with 12 bases between. The CDR3 extends over 15 amino acids. The CDR3 region is CASSLQQGTNYGYTF. CDR3 DNA: TGTGCCAGCAGTTTACAGCAGGGAACGAACTATGGCTACACCTTC.

The genes are TRBV28 and TRBJ2-3, with D possibly TRBD1 on 6 matching bases. This CDR3 is 15 amino acids long. V gave up 7 bases and J gave up 0 bases, with 14 bases separating them. Germline CDR1 MDHEN, CDR2 SYDVKM. CDR3: CASKDRPYSTDTQYF. CDR3 sequence (DNA): TGTGCCAGCAAAGACAGGCCTTATAGCACAGATACGCAGTATTTT.

Comment on this clonotype: One base away lies a much larger clone, so this may be a sequencing read error. The CDR3 coding sequence is TGTGCCACCGGAGAGCTAGCGGGGACCACAGATACGCAGTATTTT. This encodes CATGELAGTTDTQYF. The rearrangement uses TRBV10-3 and TRBJ2-3, with TRBD2 identical over 9 bases. V trimming: 10 bases; J trimming: 2 bases; junction bases outside the gene matches: 10. The CDR3 is made up of 15 amino acids. Germline lookup yields CDR1 ENHRY and CDR2 SYGVKD.

This chain connects TRBV29-1 to TRBJ1-1; D is uncertain. Germline-derived CDR1 and CDR2 are SQVTM and ANQGSEA. V dropped 1 base and J dropped 3 bases, with 12 bases sitting between them. CDR3 size: 14 residues. CDR3 nucleotide sequence: TGCAGCGTTGAAGTTTTCCGGGGTGACACTGAAGCTTTCTTT. Amino acids: CSVEVFRGDTEAFF.

The rearrangement links TRBV4-1 to TRBJ1-6, with TRBD1 matching over 11 bases. Germline V lookup: CDR1 MGHRA, CDR2 YSYEKL. This CDR3 is built from 16 residues. Germline trimming cut 2 bases from V and 9 bases from J; bases unmatched to any gene: 6. The CDR3 spells CASSQPPGTGGSPLHF. The CDR3 coding sequence is TGCGCCAGCAGCCAACCCCCGGGGACAGGGGGTTCACCCCTCCACTTT.

This chain uses TRBV28 with TRBJ2-3; TRBD2 matches 7 bases. Germline values: CDR1 MDHEN, CDR2 SYDVKM. This CDR3 comprises 11 residues. The ends lost 6 bases at V and 8 bases at J; junction bases unmatched: 2. In nucleotides, the CDR3 is TGTGCCAGCAGCGGGACTACTACGCAGTATTTT. Translated: CASSGTTTQYF.

This clonotype appeared a few times. J is TRBJ1-2 and V is TRBV30; no clear D. The CDR3 contains 13 residues. CDR1 and CDR2 from the germline V gene are GTSNPN and SVGIG (reference sequence). The V end lost 2 bases, the J end lost 2 bases, and 9 bases lay between the germline ends. CDR3 protein: CAWSRLENYGYTF. The CDR3 nucleotides are TGTGCCTGGAGTCGGTTGGAGAACTATGGCTACACCTTC.

There are many counts of this clonotype. The chain combines TRBV7-8 with TRBJ1-2; TRBD1 matches 7 bases. J was trimmed by 6 bases and V by 0 bases; bases with no gene match: 7. Germline CDR1 is SGHVS and CDR2 is FQNEAQ. The CDR3 loop spans 15 amino acids. CDR3 nucleotides: TGTGCCAGCAGCTTAGCCGGGACAGCTTCTAATGGCTACACCTTC. Protein: CASSLAGTASNGYTF.

This clonotype appeared a single time. The V and J genes are TRBV7-2 and TRBJ1-4; 9 bases map to TRBD1. CDR1 is SGHTA and CDR2 is FQGNSA in the germline V gene. The CDR3 is 16 amino acids. V lost 5 bases, J lost 8 bases, and 12 bases stayed unmatched. CDR3 coding DNA: TGTGCCAGCAGCACCCGAATTAGACAGGGGGGGGAAAAACTGTTTTTT. This sequence encodes CASSTRIRQGGEKLFF.